This TCR beta chain comes out of a study of T cell repertoires in cytomegalovirus infection. On the study more broadly: Matching HLA type, along with CMV infection, was indicated by public TCR beta signatures. Study-wide results and caveats: HLA-C-restricted TCR beta clonotypes specific for CMV led the ex vivo response.

The CDR3 is made up of 14 amino acids. CDR1 is MDHEN and CDR2 is SYDVKM in the germline V gene. Trimming took 6 bases from V and 4 from J; bases not matched to a gene: 9. In its sample, this clonotype was seen a few times. Its antigen is as yet unknown. Via MiXCR, TCRdb re-called the reads, giving one row per CDR3 protein. Among roughly 320,000 distinct CDR3 sequences listed, 9% to 9.5% were seen once. The chain employs TRBV28 and TRBJ2-7; 7 positions match TRBD1. Sequencing was carried out using PBMCs. This TCR was recovered from a human donor in good health (CMV status not recorded). Some clones in this sample may be carry-over from other donors' samples. CDR3: CASRATGKKYEQYF. CDR3 bases: TGTGCCAGCAGAGCGACAGGGAAGAAATACGAGCAGTACTTC.